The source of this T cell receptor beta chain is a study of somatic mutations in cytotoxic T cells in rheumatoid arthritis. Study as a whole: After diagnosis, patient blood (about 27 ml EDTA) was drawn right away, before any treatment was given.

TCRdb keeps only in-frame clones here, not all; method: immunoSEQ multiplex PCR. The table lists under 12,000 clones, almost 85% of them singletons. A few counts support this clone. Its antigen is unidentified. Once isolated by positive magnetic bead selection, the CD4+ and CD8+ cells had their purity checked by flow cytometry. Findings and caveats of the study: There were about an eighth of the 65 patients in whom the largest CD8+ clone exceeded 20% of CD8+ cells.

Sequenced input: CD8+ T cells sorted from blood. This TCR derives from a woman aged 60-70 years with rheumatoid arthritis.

As DNA, the CDR3 is TGTGCCAGCAGCCCACGGGGGGCGACTGGCCATGGCTACACCTTC. It encodes CASSPRGATGHGYTF. The chain uses TRBV9 and TRBJ1-2; the D gene is possibly TRBD1 (6 bases). From germline, CDR1 is SGDLS and CDR2 YYNGEE. The V end was cut by 4 bases, the J end by 6 bases, with 19 bases between. CDR3 length: 15 amino acids.